This T cell receptor beta chain was recorded in a study of T cell responses to AZD1222 COVID-19 vaccine. Clones were read by immunoSEQ multiplex PCR, and TCRdb kept only the in-frame ones, dropping some. The repertoire consists of 130,000 or so clones, with about 92% occurring once and the leading ten covering about 1.1%. On this clone itself: Antigen specificity is unknown.

General study findings and limits: Spike-specific TCRs gained breadth and depth after people received two AZD1222 doses. Repertoire sampling was restricted to post-peak T cell response timepoints.

Trimming stripped 0 bases from V and 10 bases from J, with 36 bases between. Germline-derived CDR1 and CDR2 are MGHRA and YSYEKL. This CDR3 has 21 amino acids. The source is an adult in good health. Specimen: peripheral blood, collected on day 0 of AZD1222 vaccination. The chain combines TRBV4-1 with TRBJ2-5; maybe TRBD2 (6 bases). Here the CDR3 DNA reads TGCGCCAGCAGCCAAGATATGGCGGGAATCCGTCTTCGCCGTCAAGTTGTGGGCCAGTACTTC. Residues: CASSQDMAGIRLRRQVVGQYF.